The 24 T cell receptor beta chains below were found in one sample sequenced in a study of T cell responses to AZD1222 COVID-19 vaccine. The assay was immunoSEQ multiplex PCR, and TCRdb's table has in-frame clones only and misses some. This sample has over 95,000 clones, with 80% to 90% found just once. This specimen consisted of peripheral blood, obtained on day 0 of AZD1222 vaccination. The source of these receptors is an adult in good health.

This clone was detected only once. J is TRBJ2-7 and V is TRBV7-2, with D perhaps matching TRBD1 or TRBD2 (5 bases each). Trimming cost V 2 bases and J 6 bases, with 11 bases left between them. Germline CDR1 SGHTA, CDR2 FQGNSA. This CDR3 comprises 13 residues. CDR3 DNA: TGTGCCAGCAGCTTACAGAGGGGATCCGAGCAGTACTTC. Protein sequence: CASSLQRGSEQYF.

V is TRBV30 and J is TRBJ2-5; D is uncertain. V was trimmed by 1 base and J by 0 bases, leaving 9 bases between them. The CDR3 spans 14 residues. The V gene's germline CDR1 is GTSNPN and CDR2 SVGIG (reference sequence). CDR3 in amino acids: CAWSAARNQETQYF. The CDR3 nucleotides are TGTGCCTGGAGTGCAGCCAGGAACCAAGAGACCCAGTACTTC.

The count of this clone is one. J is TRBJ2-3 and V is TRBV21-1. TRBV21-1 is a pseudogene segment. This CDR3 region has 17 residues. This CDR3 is CASSKGRGDPKADTQYF. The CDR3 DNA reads TGTGCCAGCAGCAAAGGGAGAGGGGACCCGAAGGCAGATACGCAGTATTTT.

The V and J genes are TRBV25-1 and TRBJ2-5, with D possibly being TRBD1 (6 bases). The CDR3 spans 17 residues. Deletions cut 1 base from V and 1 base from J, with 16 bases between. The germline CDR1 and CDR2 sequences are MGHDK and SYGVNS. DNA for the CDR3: TGTGCCAGCAGTGAATGGAGCCCGGGACACCCCCAAGAGACCCAGTACTTC. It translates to CASSEWSPGHPQETQYF.

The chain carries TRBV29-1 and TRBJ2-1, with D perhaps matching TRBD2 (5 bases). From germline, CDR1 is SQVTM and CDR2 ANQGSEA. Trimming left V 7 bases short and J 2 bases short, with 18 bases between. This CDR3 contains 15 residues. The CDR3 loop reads CSGQRNPVTYNEQFF. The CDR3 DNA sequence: TGCAGCGGGCAGCGGAACCCTGTTACCTACAATGAGCAGTTCTTC.

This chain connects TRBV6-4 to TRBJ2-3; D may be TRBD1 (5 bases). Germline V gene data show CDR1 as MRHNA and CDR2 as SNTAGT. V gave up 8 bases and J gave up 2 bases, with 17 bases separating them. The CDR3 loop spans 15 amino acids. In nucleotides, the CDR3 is TGTGCCAGCTCTCAGGGAATCTCTAACACAGATACGCAGTATTTT. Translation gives CASSQGISNTDTQYF.

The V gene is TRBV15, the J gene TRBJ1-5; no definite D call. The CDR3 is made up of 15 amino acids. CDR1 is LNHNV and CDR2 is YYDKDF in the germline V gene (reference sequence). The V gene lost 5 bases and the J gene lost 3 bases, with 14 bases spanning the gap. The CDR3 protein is CATSAVQTLNQPQHF. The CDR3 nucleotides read TGTGCCACCAGCGCCGTTCAGACACTCAATCAGCCCCAGCATTTT.

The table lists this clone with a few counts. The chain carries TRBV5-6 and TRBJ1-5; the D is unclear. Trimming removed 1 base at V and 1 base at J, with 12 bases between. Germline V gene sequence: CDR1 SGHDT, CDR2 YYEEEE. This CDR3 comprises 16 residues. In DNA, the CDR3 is TGTGCCAGCAGCTTGTTTGGGGAAAGGAGCAATCAGCCCCAGCATTTT. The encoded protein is CASSLFGERSNQPQHF.

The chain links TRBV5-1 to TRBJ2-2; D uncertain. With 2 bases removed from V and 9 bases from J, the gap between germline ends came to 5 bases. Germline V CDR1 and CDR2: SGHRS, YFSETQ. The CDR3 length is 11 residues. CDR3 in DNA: TGCGCCAGCAGCTTAAGCCGGGAGCTGTTTTTT. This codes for CASSLSRELFF. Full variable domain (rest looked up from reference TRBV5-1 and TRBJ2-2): KAGVTQTPRYLIKTRGQQVTLSCSPISGHRSVSWYQQTPGQGLQFLFEYFSETQRNKGNFPGRFSGRQFSNSRSEMNVSTLELGDSALYLCASSLSRELFFGEGSRLTVL.

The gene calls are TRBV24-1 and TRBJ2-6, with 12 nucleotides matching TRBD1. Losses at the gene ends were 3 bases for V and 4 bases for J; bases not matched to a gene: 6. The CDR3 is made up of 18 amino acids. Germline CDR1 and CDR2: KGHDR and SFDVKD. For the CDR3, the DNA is TGTGCCACCAGTGATCAGGGACAGGGGGCTGGCGGGGCCAACGTCCTGACTTTC. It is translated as CATSDQGQGAGGANVLTF.

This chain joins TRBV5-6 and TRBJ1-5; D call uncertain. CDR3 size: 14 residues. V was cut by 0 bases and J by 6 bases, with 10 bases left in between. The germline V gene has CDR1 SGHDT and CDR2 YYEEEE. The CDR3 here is CASSLGLSTQPQHF. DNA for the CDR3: TGTGCCAGCAGCTTGGGGTTATCCACTCAGCCCCAGCATTTT.

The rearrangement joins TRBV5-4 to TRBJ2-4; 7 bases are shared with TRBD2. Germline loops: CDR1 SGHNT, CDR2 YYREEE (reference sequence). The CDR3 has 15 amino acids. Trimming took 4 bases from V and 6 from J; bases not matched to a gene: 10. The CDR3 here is CASSEEAASGNIQYF. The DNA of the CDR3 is TGTGCCAGCAGCGAAGAAGCGGCTAGCGGAAACATTCAGTACTTC.

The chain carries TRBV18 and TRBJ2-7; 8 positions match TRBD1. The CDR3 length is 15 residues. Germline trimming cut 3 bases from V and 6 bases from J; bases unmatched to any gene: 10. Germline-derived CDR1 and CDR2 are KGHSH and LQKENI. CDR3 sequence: CASSPSQGGLSEQYF. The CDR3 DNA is TGTGCCAGCTCACCCTCACAGGGGGGTTTGAGCGAGCAGTACTTC.

The DNA for the CDR3 is TGTGCCAGTAGTATCGGCGGGCGGGAAAATAACTATGGCTACACCTTC. This gives the protein CASSIGGRENNYGYTF. The chain employs TRBV19 and TRBJ1-2; no clear D gene. V lost 3 bases and J 1 base, leaving 15 bases between the germline ends. The CDR3 extends over 16 amino acids. Per germline, CDR1 LNHDA and CDR2 SQIVND (reference sequence).

CDR3 in amino acids: CASSAGVMGNTEAFF. As DNA, the CDR3 is TGTGCCAGTAGTGCGGGCGTTATGGGGAACACTGAAGCTTTCTTT. This chain joins TRBV19 and TRBJ1-1; D is undetermined. Trimming shortened V by 5 bases and J by 1 base, and 14 bases separated the two germline ends. The CDR3 totals 15 residues. Germline CDR1 LNHDA, CDR2 SQIVND (reference sequence).

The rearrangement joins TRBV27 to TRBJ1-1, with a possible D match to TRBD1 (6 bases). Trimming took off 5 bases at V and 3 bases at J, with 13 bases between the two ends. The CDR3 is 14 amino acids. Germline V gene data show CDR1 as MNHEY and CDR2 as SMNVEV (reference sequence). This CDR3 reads CASSDTQGYTEAFF. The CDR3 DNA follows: TGTGCCAGCAGTGATACACAGGGTTACACTGAAGCTTTCTTT.

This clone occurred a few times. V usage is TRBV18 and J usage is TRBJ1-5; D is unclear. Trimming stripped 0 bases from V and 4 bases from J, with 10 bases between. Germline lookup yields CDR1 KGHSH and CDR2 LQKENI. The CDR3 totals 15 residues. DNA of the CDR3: TGTGCCAGCTCACCACCGCGTGAGCTTAATCAGCCCCAGCATTTT. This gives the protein CASSPPRELNQPQHF.

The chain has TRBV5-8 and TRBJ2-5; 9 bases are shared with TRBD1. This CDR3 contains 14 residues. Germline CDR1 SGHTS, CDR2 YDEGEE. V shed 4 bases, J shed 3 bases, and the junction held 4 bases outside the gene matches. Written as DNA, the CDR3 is TGTGCCAGCAGCCAGCGGGACAGGGAAGAGACCCAGTACTTC. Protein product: CASSQRDREETQYF.

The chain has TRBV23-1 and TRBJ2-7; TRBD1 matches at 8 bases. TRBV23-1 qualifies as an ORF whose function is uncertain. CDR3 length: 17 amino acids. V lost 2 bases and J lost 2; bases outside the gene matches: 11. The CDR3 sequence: CASSQPFAWDRTYEQYF. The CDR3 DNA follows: TGCGCCAGCAGTCAACCCTTCGCTTGGGACAGGACCTACGAGCAGTACTTC.

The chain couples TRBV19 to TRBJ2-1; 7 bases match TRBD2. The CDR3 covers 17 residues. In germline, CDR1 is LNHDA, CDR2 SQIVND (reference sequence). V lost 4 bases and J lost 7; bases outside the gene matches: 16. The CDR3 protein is CASSNAGLSRSWNEQFF. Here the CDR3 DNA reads TGTGCCAGTAGTAATGCGGGACTATCCCGGAGCTGGAATGAGCAGTTCTTC.

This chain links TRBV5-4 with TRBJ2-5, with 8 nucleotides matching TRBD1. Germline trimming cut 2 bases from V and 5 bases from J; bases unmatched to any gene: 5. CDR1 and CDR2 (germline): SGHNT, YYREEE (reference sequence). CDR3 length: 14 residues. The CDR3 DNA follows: TGTGCCAGCAGCTTACAGGGGGTCTCGGAGACCCAGTACTTC. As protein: CASSLQGVSETQYF.

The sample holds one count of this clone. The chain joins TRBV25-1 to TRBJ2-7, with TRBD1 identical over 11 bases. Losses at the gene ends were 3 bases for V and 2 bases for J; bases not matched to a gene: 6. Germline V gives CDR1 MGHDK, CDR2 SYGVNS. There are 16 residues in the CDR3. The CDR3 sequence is CASSDIGTGGTYEQYF. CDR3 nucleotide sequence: TGTGCCAGCAGTGATATTGGGACAGGGGGAACCTACGAGCAGTACTTC.

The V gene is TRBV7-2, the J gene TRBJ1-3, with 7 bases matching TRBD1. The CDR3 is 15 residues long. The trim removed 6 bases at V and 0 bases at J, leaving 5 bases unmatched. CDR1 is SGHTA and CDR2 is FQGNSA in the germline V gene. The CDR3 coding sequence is TGTGCCAGCAGACCACAGGGGACCTCTGGAAACACCATATATTTT. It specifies CASRPQGTSGNTIYF.

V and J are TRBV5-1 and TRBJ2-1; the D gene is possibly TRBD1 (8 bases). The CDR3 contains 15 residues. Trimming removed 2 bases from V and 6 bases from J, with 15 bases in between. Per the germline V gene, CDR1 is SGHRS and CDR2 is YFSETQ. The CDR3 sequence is CASSLAGQEINEQFF. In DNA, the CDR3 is TGCGCCAGCAGCTTAGCGGGACAGGAGATCAATGAGCAGTTCTTC. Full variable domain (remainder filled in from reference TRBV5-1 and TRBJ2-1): KAGVTQTPRYLIKTRGQQVTLSCSPISGHRSVSWYQQTPGQGLQFLFEYFSETQRNKGNFPGRFSGRQFSNSRSEMNVSTLELGDSALYLCASSLAGQEINEQFFGPGTRLTVL.